This TCR beta chain was recovered during a study of lymphopenia after photon versus proton radiotherapy. Overall study results and limits: Under photons, naive T cells and diversity fell while effector/memory populations rose.

Comment on this clone: What it recognizes is unknown.

The CDR3 has 14 residues. In germline, CDR1 is MNHEY, CDR2 SVGAGI. V was shortened by 5 bases and J by 6 bases, with 14 bases between the two germline ends. Sequencing was performed with immunoSEQ multiplex PCR; in TCRdb, only in-frame clones are kept and a portion is missing. The table shows more than 70,000 clones, with around 83% occurring only once. V and J are TRBV6-5 and TRBJ2-1; possibly TRBD2 for D (5 bases). The TCR originated in a man between 60 and 75 years old with pancreatic cancer. Sequencing was performed on peripheral blood, taken from a patient treated with proton-based radiotherapy. Here the CDR3 reads CASSPVRGRNEQFF. The CDR3 DNA is TGTGCCAGCAGTCCCGTCCGGGGTCGCAATGAGCAGTTCTTC.